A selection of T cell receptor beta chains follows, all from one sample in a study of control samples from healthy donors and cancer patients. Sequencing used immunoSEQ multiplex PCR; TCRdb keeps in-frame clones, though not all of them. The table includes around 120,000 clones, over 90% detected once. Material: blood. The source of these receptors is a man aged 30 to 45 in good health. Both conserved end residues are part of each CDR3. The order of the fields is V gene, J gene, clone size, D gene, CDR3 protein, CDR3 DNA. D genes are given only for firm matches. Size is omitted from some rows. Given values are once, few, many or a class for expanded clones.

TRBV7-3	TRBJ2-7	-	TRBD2	CASSLTGTSGPYEQYF	TGTGCCAGCAGCTTAACCGGGACTAGCGGTCCCTACGAGCAGTACTTC
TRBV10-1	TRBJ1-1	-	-	CASSERGWGTEAFF	TGCGCCAGCAGTGAGCGGGGATGGGGCACTGAAGCTTTCTTT
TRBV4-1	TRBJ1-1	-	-	CASSQDQRQAEAFF	TGCGCCAGCAGCCAAGATCAGAGGCAGGCTGAAGCTTTCTTT
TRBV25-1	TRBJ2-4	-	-	CASSEPRGPRGKNIQYF	TGTGCCAGCAGTGAGCCACGAGGCCCACGGGGCAAAAACATTCAGTACTTC
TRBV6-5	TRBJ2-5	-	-	CASLYQETQYF	TGTGCCAGCCTGTACCAAGAGACCCAGTACTTC
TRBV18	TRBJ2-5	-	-	CASSPVQETQYF	TGTGCCAGCTCACCGGTCCAAGAGACCCAGTACTTC
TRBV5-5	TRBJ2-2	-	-	CASSLGQVGTGELFF	TGTGCCAGCAGCTTGGGACAAGTAGGCACCGGGGAGCTGTTTTTT
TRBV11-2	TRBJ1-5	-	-	CASSLEGSPQHF	TGTGCCAGCAGCTTAGAGGGGTCGCCCCAGCATTTT
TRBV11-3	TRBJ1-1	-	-	CASRFPGTLIAEAFF	TGTGCCAGCAGATTCCCCGGGACGTTGATCGCTGAAGCTTTCTTT
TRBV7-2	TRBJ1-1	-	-	CASSHGGGDEAFF	TGTGCCAGCAGCCATGGAGGGGGGGATGAAGCTTTCTTT
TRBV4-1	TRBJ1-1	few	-	CASSQGGGLVGAFF	TGCGCCAGCAGCCAAGGGGGGGGGCTTGTTGGAGCTTTCTTT
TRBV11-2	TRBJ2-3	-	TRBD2	CASSFSGLNTDTQYF	TGTGCCAGCAGCTTCTCGGGACTAAACACAGATACGCAGTATTTT
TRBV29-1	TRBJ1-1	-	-	CSVEDGVTEAFF	TGCAGCGTTGAAGACGGGGTCACTGAAGCTTTCTTT
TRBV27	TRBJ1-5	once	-	CASNVRGGNQPQHF	TGTGCCAGCAATGTACGGGGAGGCAATCAGCCCCAGCATTTT
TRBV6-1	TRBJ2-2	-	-	CASSEGGSVNTGELFF	TGTGCCAGCAGTGAAGGGGGGTCCGTGAACACCGGGGAGCTGTTTTTT
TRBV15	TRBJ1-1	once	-	CATNLWLNTEAFF	TGTGCCACCAACCTTTGGCTGAACACTGAAGCTTTCTTT
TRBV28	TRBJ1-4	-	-	CASSLAGNEKLFF	TGTGCCAGCAGTTTGGCCGGGAATGAAAAACTGTTTTTT
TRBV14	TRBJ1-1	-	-	CASSPRRQRNTEAFF	TGTGCCAGCAGCCCCCGCAGACAGAGGAACACTGAAGCTTTCTTT
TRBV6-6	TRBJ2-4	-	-	CASTTRTLRAKNIQYF	TGTGCCAGCACCACCAGGACCCTTAGGGCCAAAAACATTCAGTACTTC
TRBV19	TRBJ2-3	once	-	CASSPTARDTQYF	TGTGCCAGTAGTCCGACTGCAAGAGATACGCAGTATTTT
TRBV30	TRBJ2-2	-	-	CAWSAGAGGELFF	TGTGCCTGGAGCGCGGGGGCGGGCGGGGAGCTGTTTTTT
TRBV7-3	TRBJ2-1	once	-	CASSLGGSTFDEQFF	TGTGCCAGCAGCTTGGGCGGGTCTACATTTGATGAGCAGTTCTTC
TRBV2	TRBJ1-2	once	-	CASSEAARGWTNYGYTF	TGTGCCAGCAGTGAAGCTGCCAGGGGATGGACTAACTATGGCTACACCTTC
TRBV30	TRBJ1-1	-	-	CALDSTEAFF	TGTGCCTTGGACAGCACTGAAGCTTTCTTT
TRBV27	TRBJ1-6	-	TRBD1	CASSPTGGTGDNSPLHF	TGTGCCAGCAGTCCGACCGGGGGGACAGGCGATAATTCACCCCTCCACTTT
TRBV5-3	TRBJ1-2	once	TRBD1	CVRSPGTGNYGYTF	TGTGTCAGAAGCCCCGGGACAGGGAACTATGGCTACACCTTC
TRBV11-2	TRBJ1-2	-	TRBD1	CASSLVGLQGARGYTF	TGTGCCAGCAGCCTAGTTGGACTACAGGGGGCGCGGGGCTACACCTTC
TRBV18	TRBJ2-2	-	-	CASSPPDKGGTGELFF	TGTGCCAGCTCACCACCGGATAAGGGGGGCACCGGGGAGCTGTTTTTT
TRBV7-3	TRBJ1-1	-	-	CASSFDMNTEAFF	TGTGCCAGCAGCTTCGACATGAACACTGAAGCTTTCTTT
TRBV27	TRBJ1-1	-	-	CASSRQLRGPTGTEAFF	TGTGCCAGCAGTCGACAACTTAGGGGACCGACAGGAACTGAAGCTTTCTTT
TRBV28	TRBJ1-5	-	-	CASSTTDRNQPQHF	TGTGCCAGCAGCACGACAGACAGGAATCAGCCCCAGCATTTT
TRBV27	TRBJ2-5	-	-	CASSDKPGETQYF	TGTGCCAGCAGCGATAAGCCGGGGGAGACCCAGTACTTC
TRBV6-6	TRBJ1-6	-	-	CASSPGGGVLSLHF	TGTGCCAGCAGCCCCGGGGGGGGCGTTCTATCCCTCCACTTT
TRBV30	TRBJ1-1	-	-	CAWILGGGGGVDTEAFF	TGTGCCTGGATCCTTGGGGGGGGCGGCGGGGTCGACACTGAAGCTTTCTTT
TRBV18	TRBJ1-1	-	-	CASSRETVNTEAFF	TGTGCCAGTAGCCGTGAGACGGTGAACACTGAAGCTTTCTTT